The text below deals with one TCR beta chain. What it recognizes is unknown. These data originate in a study of T cell responses to AZD1222 COVID-19 vaccine. TCRdb keeps only in-frame clones here, not all; method: immunoSEQ multiplex PCR. Of around 140,000 clones detected, 70% to 90% appear once; the ten largest clones hold about 5.4%. Study results and caveats: Breadth and depth of Spike-specific TCRs rose after two AZD1222 doses. Clonal diversity was possibly underestimated, and the donors were mostly white British, with more females. Researchers took repertoire samples only after the peak T cell response had come.

This CDR3 spans 14 amino acids. Per germline, CDR1 SGHVS and CDR2 FQNEAQ. V was trimmed by 3 bases and J by 5 bases, leaving 14 bases between them. The chain employs TRBV7-8 and TRBJ2-7, with a tentative D call TRBD1 (6 bases). The receptor was derived from an adult who received the AZD1222 COVID-19 vaccine. The starting material was peripheral blood, obtained 28 days after the second AZD1222 dose. The CDR3 reads CASSFHRVGDEQYF. For the CDR3, the DNA is TGTGCCAGCAGCTTCCACAGGGTAGGGGACGAGCAGTACTTC.